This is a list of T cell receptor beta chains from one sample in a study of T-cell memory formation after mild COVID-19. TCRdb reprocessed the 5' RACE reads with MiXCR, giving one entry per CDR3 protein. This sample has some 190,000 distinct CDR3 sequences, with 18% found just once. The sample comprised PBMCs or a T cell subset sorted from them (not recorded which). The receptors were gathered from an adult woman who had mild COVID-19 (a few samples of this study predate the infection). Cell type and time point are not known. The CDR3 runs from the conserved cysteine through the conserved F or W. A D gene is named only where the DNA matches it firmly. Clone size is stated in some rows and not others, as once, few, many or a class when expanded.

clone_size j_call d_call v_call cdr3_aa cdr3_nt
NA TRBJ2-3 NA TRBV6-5 CASSSDGTSTDTQYF TGTGCCAGCAGTTCGGATGGGACTAGCACAGATACGCAGTATTTT
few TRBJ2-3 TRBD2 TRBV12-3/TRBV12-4 CASTMGLAEPDTQYF TGTGCCAGCACTATGGGACTAGCGGAGCCAGATACGCAGTATTTT
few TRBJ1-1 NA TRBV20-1 CSASNGQRPFEAFF TGCAGTGCTAGTAACGGACAGCGCCCTTTTGAAGCTTTCTTT
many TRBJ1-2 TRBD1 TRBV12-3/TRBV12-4 CASSRPGQGANSYGYTF TGTGCCAGCAGCCGACCGGGACAGGGGGCTAATTCCTATGGCTACACCTTC
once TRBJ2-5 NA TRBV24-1 CATSDYRAGGETQYF TGTGCCACCAGTGATTATCGGGCAGGCGGGGAGACCCAGTACTTC
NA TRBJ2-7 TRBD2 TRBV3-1 CASSHGLTSGKSSYEQYF TGTGCCAGCAGCCATGGACTGACTAGCGGGAAGAGCTCCTACGAGCAGTACTTC
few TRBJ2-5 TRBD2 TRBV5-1 CASSVAGVDETQYF TGCGCCAGCAGCGTAGCGGGAGTTGATGAGACCCAGTACTTC
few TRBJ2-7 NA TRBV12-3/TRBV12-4 CASSLRSVTYEQYF TGTGCCAGCAGTTTAAGGTCTGTTACCTACGAGCAGTACTTC
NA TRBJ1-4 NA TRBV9 CASSVGAWEKLFF TGTGCCAGCAGCGTCGGCGCTTGGGAAAAACTGTTTTTT
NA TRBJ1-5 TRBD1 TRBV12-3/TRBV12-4 CASSVGPGGIGQPQHF TGTGCCAGCAGTGTCGGGCCAGGGGGAATAGGTCAGCCCCAGCATTTT
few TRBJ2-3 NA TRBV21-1 CASSAPTPPSTDTQYF TGTGCCAGCAGCGCCCCTACACCCCCAAGCACAGATACGCAGTATTTT
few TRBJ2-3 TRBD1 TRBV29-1 CSVGPGQRADTQYF TGCAGCGTTGGCCCGGGACAGAGGGCAGATACGCAGTATTTT
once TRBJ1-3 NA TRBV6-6 CASSSFQGTGNTIYF TGTGCCAGCAGCAGTTTCCAGGGGACTGGAAACACCATATATTTT
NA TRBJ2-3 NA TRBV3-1 CASSPGALAMDTQYF TGTGCCAGCAGCCCAGGGGCCCTCGCTATGGATACGCAGTATTTT
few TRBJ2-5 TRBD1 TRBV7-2 CASSTFGTAKETQYF TGTGCCAGCAGCACTTTCGGGACAGCCAAAGAGACCCAGTACTTC
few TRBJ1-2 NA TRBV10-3 CAITATGNGYTF TGTGCCATCACCGCGACAGGAAATGGCTACACCTTC
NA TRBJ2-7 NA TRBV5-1 CASTLSNTGRDEQYF TGCGCCAGCACCCTATCAAACACAGGTCGGGACGAGCAGTACTTC
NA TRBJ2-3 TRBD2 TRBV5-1 CASSLAGAGTDTQYF TGCGCCAGCAGCTTAGCGGGGGCTGGCACAGATACGCAGTATTTT
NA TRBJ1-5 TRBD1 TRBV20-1 CSATTGHSNQPQHF TGCAGTGCCACGACAGGGCATAGCAATCAGCCCCAGCATTTT
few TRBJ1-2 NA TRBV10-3 CAITGGNYGYTF TGTGCCATCACGGGTGGGAACTATGGCTACACCTTC
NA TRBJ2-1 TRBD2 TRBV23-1 CASSPLAGGDNEQFF TGCGCCAGCAGTCCTCTAGCGGGAGGGGACAATGAGCAGTTCTTC
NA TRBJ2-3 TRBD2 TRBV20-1 CSAREAGGASLTDTQYF TGCAGTGCTAGAGAAGCGGGGGGCGCAAGCCTAACAGATACGCAGTATTTT
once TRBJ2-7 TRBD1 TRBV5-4 CASSPGGAGGPHEQYF TGTGCCAGCAGCCCCGGTGGGGCAGGGGGCCCGCACGAGCAGTACTTC
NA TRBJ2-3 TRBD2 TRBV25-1 CASRAGGTDTQYF TGTGCCAGCAGGGCCGGGGGGACGGATACGCAGTATTTT
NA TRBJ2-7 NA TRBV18 CASSPASSNYEQYF TGTGCCAGCTCACCTGCTAGTTCTAACTACGAGCAGTACTTC
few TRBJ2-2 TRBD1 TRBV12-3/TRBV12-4 CASSPPDRETGELFF TGTGCCAGCAGCCCGCCCGACAGGGAAACCGGGGAGCTGTTTTTT
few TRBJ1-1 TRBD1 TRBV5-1 CASSGQGLGTEAFF TGCGCCAGCAGCGGACAGGGACTCGGCACTGAAGCTTTCTTT
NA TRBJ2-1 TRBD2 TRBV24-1 CATSDPSGAINEQFF TGTGCCACCAGTGACCCTAGCGGGGCGATCAATGAGCAGTTCTTC
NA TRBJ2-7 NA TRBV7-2 CASSHSGSYEQYF TGTGCCAGCAGCCATAGCGGTTCCTACGAGCAGTACTTC
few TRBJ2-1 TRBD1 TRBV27 CASSLRQGSYNEQFF TGTGCCAGCAGTTTGCGACAGGGCTCCTACAATGAGCAGTTCTTC
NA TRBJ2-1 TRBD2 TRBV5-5 CASSKTGTSGKNEQFF TGTGCCAGCAGCAAAACCGGGACTAGCGGGAAGAATGAGCAGTTCTTC
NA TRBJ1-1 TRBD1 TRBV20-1 CSARRDSRAEAFF TGCAGTGCACGAAGGGACAGTAGGGCTGAAGCTTTCTTT
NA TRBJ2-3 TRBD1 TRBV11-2 CASSSGQGRRDTQYF TGTGCCAGCAGCTCCGGACAGGGCCGGCGAGATACGCAGTATTTT
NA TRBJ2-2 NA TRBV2 CASSEAVANTGELFF TGTGCCAGCAGTGAGGCGGTCGCGAACACCGGGGAGCTGTTTTTT
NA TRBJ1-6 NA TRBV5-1 CASSSQEDSPLHF TGCGCCAGCAGTTCCCAGGAGGATTCACCCCTCCACTTT
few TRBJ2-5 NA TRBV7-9 CASSQTGLGETQYF TGTGCCAGCAGTCAAACAGGGCTCGGGGAGACCCAGTACTTC
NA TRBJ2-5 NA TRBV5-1 CASSSDKETQYF TGCGCCAGCAGCTCAGATAAAGAGACCCAGTACTTC
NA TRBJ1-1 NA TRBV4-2 CASSQGGQTEAFF TGTGCCAGCAGCCAAGGTGGGCAGACTGAAGCTTTCTTT
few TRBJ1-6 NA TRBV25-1 CASSESLTESSYNSPLHF TGTGCCAGCAGTGAATCCCTGACAGAAAGCTCCTATAATTCACCCCTCCACTTT
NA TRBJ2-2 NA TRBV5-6 CASSLVARGSGELFF TGTGCCAGCAGCTTGGTCGCCAGGGGATCCGGGGAGCTGTTTTTT
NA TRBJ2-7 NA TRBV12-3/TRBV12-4 CASRRGGAREQYF TGTGCCAGCAGGCGAGGGGGGGCGCGTGAGCAGTACTTC
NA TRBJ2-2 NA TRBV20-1 CSAYDTLAAANGELFF TGCAGTGCTTACGACACCTTAGCGGCAGCCAACGGGGAGCTGTTTTTT